This TCR beta chain was sequenced for a study of blood T cell repertoires in COVID-19. Measured with immunoSEQ multiplex PCR; TCRdb has only the in-frame clones, and not every one. The data contain about 100,000 clones, around four fifths of them singletons. The CDR3 runs to 15 residues. Per germline, CDR1 KGHDR and CDR2 SFDVKD. The V segment lost 3 bases and the J segment 8 bases; nucleotides outside the gene matches: 7. Sequencing was done on a sample of peripheral blood. The origin of this receptor is a man aged 60 to 69 with active or convalescent COVID-19. V usage is TRBV24-1 and J usage is TRBJ2-3; 10 bases map to TRBD2. The CDR3 reads CATSDPAGGGVTQYF. CDR3 DNA sequence: TGTGCCACCAGTGATCCAGCGGGGGGGGGCGTTACGCAGTATTTT.